Below, 32 T cell receptor beta chains from the same sample are listed, as sequenced in a study of shared clonotypes between healthy human individuals (dated by TCRdb to 2018 to 2021). The library was made by the immunoSEQ multiplex PCR assay. TCRdb holds this immuneACCESS table with in-frame rearrangements only. Some clones are missing; in checked studies, unresolved V genes explain under half, and the rest has no known cause. In this sample the table shows more than 600,000 clones, around 90% of which occur a single time. The leading ten clones occupy roughly 24% of the sample. CD8 naive samples consisted of CD45RO-negative cells that were positively selected for CCR7, yielding a CD45RA+CCR7+ population without TemRA cells. The source material was naive CD8+ T cells sorted from blood. Explained via the paper, the cell subset or site label denotes: CD45RA+CCR7+. All receptors come from a man aged 30 to 45 in good health.

The J gene is TRBJ2-3, the V gene TRBV27; D is undetermined. The CDR3 runs to 12 residues. Trimming took 1 base from V and 4 from J, leaving 3 bases between them. Germline V gene sequence: CDR1 MNHEY, CDR2 SMNVEV (reference sequence). The CDR3 bases are TGTGCCAGCAGTTTATTGTCAGATACGCAGTATTTT. It specifies CASSLLSDTQYF.

This chain joins TRBV5-1 and TRBJ1-1, with 7 positions matching TRBD1. Germline V gives CDR1 SGHRS, CDR2 YFSETQ. The CDR3 spans 15 residues. The V segment lost 0 bases and the J segment 6 bases; nucleotides outside the gene matches: 8. The CDR3 spells CASSLVQGVSAEAFF. The CDR3 DNA follows: TGCGCCAGCAGCTTGGTCCAGGGGGTCTCCGCTGAAGCTTTCTTT.

This clone was detected only a few times. The V call is TRBV14, the J call TRBJ2-5; weak D call: TRBD2 (5 bases). Germline-derived CDR1 and CDR2 are SGHDN and FVKESK. CDR3 size: 16 residues. Trimming removed 0 bases from V and 5 bases from J, with 16 bases in between. DNA of the CDR3: TGTGCCAGCAGCCAAGAACCCAACGGGATTTGGGAGACCCAGTACTTC. Encoded protein: CASSQEPNGIWETQYF.

V and J are TRBV4-2 and TRBJ2-1, with 10 positions matching TRBD1. CDR1 LGHNA and CDR2 YNFKEQ come from the germline V gene. The V gene end was trimmed by 6 bases and the J gene end by 8 bases; junction bases not matched to a gene: 7. CDR3 size: 14 residues. CDR3 sequence reads: CASSPGTGDYEQFF. The DNA for the CDR3 is TGTGCCAGCAGTCCCGGGACAGGGGACTATGAGCAGTTCTTC.

V and J are TRBV30 and TRBJ1-1; weak D call: TRBD1 (5 bases). V lost 4 bases, J lost 5 bases, and 14 bases lay in between. The CDR3 runs 13 residues. Germline V lookup: CDR1 GTSNPN, CDR2 SVGIG (reference sequence). CDR3 protein: CAWTPGTRTEAFF. The DNA of the CDR3 is TGTGCCTGGACTCCCGGGACTCGAACTGAAGCTTTCTTT.

This chain uses TRBV5-1 with TRBJ2-1, with D possibly matching TRBD1 (6 bases). CDR3 length: 15 amino acids. V lost 2 bases to trimming and J lost 8 bases, with 17 bases between them. Germline lookup yields CDR1 SGHRS and CDR2 YFSETQ. The CDR3 here is CASSFTPRGLDEQFF. The CDR3, as DNA: TGCGCCAGCAGCTTTACTCCCAGGGGTCTCGATGAGCAGTTCTTC.

The chain couples TRBV29-1 to TRBJ2-7, with 9 bases identical to TRBD1. The germline gives CDR1 SQVTM, CDR2 ANQGSEA. The CDR3 length is 14 residues. With V trimmed by 6 bases and J by 5 bases, 11 bases remained unmatched. The chain's CDR3 is CSVALGTGMNEQYF. CDR3 coding DNA: TGCAGCGTCGCACTAGGGACAGGGATGAACGAGCAGTACTTC.

The chain employs TRBV7-6 and TRBJ2-2; D is possibly TRBD1 (5 bases). V was pared by 5 bases and J by 0 bases, with 16 bases between. Germline lookup yields CDR1 SGHVS and CDR2 FNYEAQ. The CDR3 contains 17 residues. The CDR3 here is CASSPSPRTPNTGELFF. In DNA, the CDR3 is TGTGCCAGCAGCCCCTCCCCCCGGACACCGAACACCGGGGAGCTGTTTTTT.

This rearrangement joins TRBV27 to TRBJ2-1; D gene uncertain. This CDR3 spans 12 amino acids. V was trimmed by 6 bases and J by 15 bases, leaving 18 bases between them. Per germline, CDR1 MNHEY and CDR2 SMNVEV (reference sequence). The CDR3 bases are TGTGCCAGCAGCCCCCTGTCGGGTATTGGGTTCTTC. It codes for CASSPLSGIGFF.

V gene TRBV27 combines with J gene TRBJ2-1, with 7 positions matching TRBD1. Trimming cost V 6 bases and J 9 bases; bases outside gene matches: 8. The CDR3 contains 13 residues. Germline loops: CDR1 MNHEY, CDR2 SMNVEV (reference sequence). This CDR3 is CASRITQGSEQFF. Here the CDR3 DNA reads TGTGCCAGCAGAATAACACAGGGGAGTGAGCAGTTCTTC.

V usage is TRBV7-9 and J usage is TRBJ1-2; D is perhaps TRBD1 (5 bases). Germline CDR1 and CDR2: SEHNR and FQNEAQ (reference sequence). V gave up 3 bases and J gave up 6 bases, with 11 bases separating them. This CDR3 is built from 13 residues. DNA of the CDR3: TGTGCCAGCAGCTTTCAGGGAGTTGATGGCTACACCTTC. Translating it yields CASSFQGVDGYTF.

The rearrangement uses TRBV28 and TRBJ1-1, with a weak D call TRBD1 (5 bases). The CDR3 spans 16 residues. The ends were cut back, 0 bases at V and 2 bases at J, with 13 bases in the middle. Germline CDR1 and CDR2: MDHEN and SYDVKM. CDR3 coding DNA: TGTGCCAGCAGTTTATGGACCTTGGGGGGTAACACTGAAGCTTTCTTT. Protein: CASSLWTLGGNTEAFF.

The chain recombines TRBV12-5 with TRBJ2-1; 9 bases map to TRBD2. The junction had 12 bases not matched to a gene; V was cut back by 8 bases and J by 13 bases. Germline lookup yields CDR1 LGHNT and CDR2 FRNRAP. This CDR3 spans 13 amino acids. For the CDR3, the DNA is TGTGCTAGTTCCCCCGGGGCGGGAGGGTCCCAGTTCTTC. Protein product: CASSPGAGGSQFF.

The chain uses TRBV10-3 and TRBJ2-2; 8 bases map to TRBD1. CDR3 size: 15 residues. J was trimmed by 1 base and V by 6 bases; bases with no gene match: 4. The germline CDR1 and CDR2 sequences are ENHRY and SYGVKD. CDR3 nucleotides: TGTGCCATCAGGGACAGGGACCAGAACACCGGGGAGCTGTTTTTT. Protein: CAIRDRDQNTGELFF.

The chain joins TRBV5-4 to TRBJ2-7; 11 bases fit TRBD2. The CDR3 contains 17 residues. The V gene's germline CDR1 is SGHNT and CDR2 YYREEE (reference sequence). The J segment lost 2 bases and the V segment lost 3 bases, leaving 10 bases of the junction unmatched. CDR3 DNA sequence: TGTGCCAGCAGCTCCGGGACTAGCGGACGGGGCCCCTACGAGCAGTACTTC. This translates into CASSSGTSGRGPYEQYF.

This chain connects TRBV29-1 to TRBJ1-2, with D perhaps TRBD1 (6 bases). V dropped 3 bases and J dropped 11 bases, with 10 bases sitting between them. The CDR3 is made up of 10 amino acids. Germline CDR1 reads SQVTM; CDR2 reads ANQGSEA. The CDR3 DNA is TGCAGCGTTGAGGACAGTTTTTACACCTTC. Translation gives CSVEDSFYTF. Based on the CDR3 plus reference TRBV29-1 and TRBJ1-2, the full variable domain is SAVISQKPSRDICQRGTSLTIQCQVDSQVTMMFWYRQQPGQSLTLIATANQGSEATYESGFVIDKFPISRPNLTFSTLTVSNMSPEDSSIYLCSVEDSFYTFGSGTRLTVV.

J is TRBJ2-7 and V is TRBV21-1; TRBD1 is the table's D call and was not checked against the DNA. TRBV21-1 is a known pseudogene. This CDR3 has 16 amino acids. The CDR3 sequence is CASSKVGQGVYDEQYF. The CDR3 DNA sequence: TGTGCCAGCAGCAAAGTGGGACAGGGGGTCTACGACGAGCAGTACTTC.

The chain has TRBV5-1 and TRBJ2-7; 10 nucleotides align to TRBD2. Per the germline V gene, CDR1 is SGHRS and CDR2 is YFSETQ. The V segment lost 3 bases and the J segment 4 bases; nucleotides outside the gene matches: 10. The CDR3 sequence is 16 residues long. The DNA of the CDR3 is TGCGCCAGCAGCTCCGGGGACCGGACTAGCGGTTACGAGCAGTACTTC. This gives the protein CASSSGDRTSGYEQYF.

The chain links TRBV2 to TRBJ2-3; D gene ambiguous. The CDR3 has 15 amino acids. V lost 0 bases to trimming and J lost 2 bases, with 9 bases between them. Germline V CDR1 and CDR2: SNHLY, FYNNEI. The chain's CDR3 is CASSEARLHTDTQYF. The CDR3, as DNA: TGTGCCAGCAGTGAAGCGCGGCTACACACAGATACGCAGTATTTT.

The chain combines TRBV27 with TRBJ2-5; 13 bases are a match to TRBD2. V shed 6 bases, J shed 5 bases, and the junction held 9 bases outside the gene matches. Looked up from germline, CDR1 is MNHEY and CDR2 is SMNVEV (reference sequence). The CDR3 spans 16 residues. As DNA, the CDR3 is TGTGCCAGCAGGAGGACTAGCGGGAGTGGGGAGGAGACCCAGTACTTC. Translating gives CASRRTSGSGEETQYF.

The chain uses TRBV7-6 and TRBJ2-2; 7 bases map to TRBD2. In germline, CDR1 is SGHVS, CDR2 FNYEAQ. V dropped 5 bases and J dropped 6; count of bases not matched to a gene: 9. The CDR3 has 15 residues. The chain's CDR3 is CASSHLAAGAGELFF. The CDR3 nucleotides are TGTGCCAGCAGCCATCTAGCGGCGGGGGCCGGGGAGCTGTTTTTT.

The chain is built from TRBV19 and TRBJ1-4; 8 nucleotides agree with TRBD1. Unmatched junction bases numbered 7, after V lost 4 bases and J lost 6 bases. This CDR3 region has 15 residues. Germline CDR1 reads LNHDA; CDR2 reads SQIVND (reference sequence). This CDR3 reads CASSTGQGRDEKLFF. CDR3 nucleotides: TGTGCCAGTAGTACTGGACAGGGAAGAGATGAAAAACTGTTTTTT.

The chain has TRBV2 and TRBJ1-2, with 8 bases matching TRBD1. This CDR3 comprises 15 residues. Germline-derived CDR1 and CDR2 are SNHLY and FYNNEI. J was trimmed by 4 bases and V by 1 base; bases with no gene match: 5. The DNA of the CDR3 is TGTGCCAGCAGTGAAGGGACAGGGTATCCCTATGGCTACACCTTC. This translates into CASSEGTGYPYGYTF.

This chain uses TRBV7-9 with TRBJ2-7, with 12 bases that match TRBD2. The CDR3 loop spans 13 amino acids. With 5 bases clipped from V and 7 bases from J, the junction kept 3 bases outside the gene matches. The germline V gene has CDR1 SEHNR and CDR2 FQNEAQ (reference sequence). The chain's CDR3 is CASSPGLAGEQYF. CDR3 nucleotides: TGTGCCAGCAGCCCCGGACTAGCGGGGGAGCAGTACTTC.

CDR3 nucleotide sequence: TGTGCCAGCAGCCCTCCAGGGGGGGAGGAAGCTTTCTTT. Its translation: CASSPPGGEEAFF. The chain has TRBV7-9 and TRBJ1-1, with TRBD1 matching over 7 bases. Trimming removed 5 bases from V and 8 bases from J; junction bases left unmatched: 8. Germline assignment: CDR1 SEHNR and CDR2 FQNEAQ (reference sequence). This CDR3 comprises 13 residues.

The V and J genes are TRBV27 and TRBJ2-7; TRBD2 aligns across 12 bases. With V trimmed by 0 bases and J by 5 bases, 5 bases remained unmatched. The CDR3 is 16 residues long. CDR1 is MNHEY and CDR2 is SMNVEV in the germline V gene (reference sequence). Here the CDR3 DNA reads TGTGCCAGCAGTTTATCGACTAGCGGGAGAATTGACGAGCAGTACTTC. Protein sequence: CASSLSTSGRIDEQYF.

This sequence joins TRBV4-1 and TRBJ1-4, with D uncertain. The CDR3 runs 18 residues. Germline V gene data show CDR1 as MGHRA and CDR2 as YSYEKL. Trimming removed 1 base from V and 2 bases from J, with 17 bases in between. The CDR3 is CASSQGGSSFTTNEKLFF. The CDR3, as DNA: TGCGCCAGCAGCCAAGGTGGAAGCAGCTTTACGACTAATGAAAAACTGTTTTTT.

The chain combines TRBV7-6 with TRBJ2-1; no clear D gene. There are 13 residues in the CDR3. V dropped 1 base and J dropped 4 bases, with 5 bases sitting between them. Germline assignment: CDR1 SGHVS and CDR2 FNYEAQ. The CDR3 region is CASSLVSYNEQFF. The CDR3 nucleotides are TGTGCCAGCAGCTTAGTGAGTTACAATGAGCAGTTCTTC. Full variable domain (outside the CDR3, taken from reference TRBV7-6 and TRBJ2-1): GAGVSQSPRYKVTKRGQDVALRCDPISGHVSLYWYRQALGQGPEFLTYFNYEAQQDKSGLPNDRFSAERPEGSISTLTIQRTEQRDSAMYRCASSLVSYNEQFFGPGTRLTVL.

J is TRBJ2-1 and V is TRBV28; D is tentatively TRBD1 or TRBD2 (5 bases each). The CDR3 has 15 amino acids. The germline V gene has CDR1 MDHEN and CDR2 SYDVKM. The germline V and J ends were trimmed by 7 bases and 6 bases, with 19 bases remaining between them. CDR3 region: CASTPGPPVPNEQFF. The CDR3 coding sequence is TGTGCCAGCACCCCGGGACCCCCGGTACCCAATGAGCAGTTCTTC. Combining the CDR3 with reference TRBV28 and TRBJ2-1 gives the whole variable domain DVKVTQSSRYLVKRTGEKVFLECVQDMDHENMFWYRQDPGLGLRLIYFSYDVKMKEKGDIPEGYSVSREKKERFSLILESASTNQTSMYLCASTPGPPVPNEQFFGPGTRLTVL.

As concerns this clone: This CDR3 is also generated by other DNA sequences in the sample. This sequence joins TRBV9 and TRBJ2-7; TRBD2 matches at 11 bases. V gave up 2 bases and J gave up 4 bases; unmatched junction bases: 2. CDR3 length equals 14 residues. CDR1 and CDR2 from the germline V gene are SGDLS and YYNGEE. CDR3 in amino acids: CASSVSSGGYEQYF. CDR3 nucleotide sequence: TGTGCCAGCAGCGTGTCTAGCGGGGGGTACGAGCAGTACTTC.

About this clone itself: The sample carries other DNA sequences with the same CDR3. The rearrangement joins TRBV11-2 to TRBJ2-1; 10 bases map to TRBD2. The CDR3 length is 15 residues. Losses at the gene ends were 2 bases for V and 3 bases for J; bases not matched to a gene: 1. Germline V lookup: CDR1 SGHAT, CDR2 FQNNGV. The CDR3 coding sequence is TGTGCCAGCAGCTTACTAGCGGGAGTCTACAATGAGCAGTTCTTC. Translation: CASSLLAGVYNEQFF.

This rearrangement joins TRBV6-1 to TRBJ2-1, with no clear D. V lost 5 bases, J lost 5 bases, and 7 bases lay in between. The CDR3 totals 12 residues. CDR1 is MNHNS and CDR2 is SASEGT in the germline V gene. CDR3 coding DNA: TGTGCCAGCAGTTGGACCGACAATGAGCAGTTCTTC. It codes for CASSWTDNEQFF.